A selection of T cell receptor beta chains follows, all from one sample in a study of blood T cell repertoires in COVID-19. Method: immunoSEQ multiplex PCR; TCRdb's copy keeps in-frame clones and lacks some. In the table there are more than 120,000 clones, around nine tenths of which are singletons. Input material: peripheral blood. These receptors all stem from a woman aged 45-59 years with active or convalescent COVID-19. The CDR3 runs from the conserved cysteine through the conserved F or W. The D gene is left open where the match is weak. Not all rows give a size; the values are once, few, many and, for expanded clones, a class.

size | D | J | V | CDR3 | DNA
many | NA | TRBJ2-7 | TRBV6-1 | CASSDRAPPEQYF | TGTGCCAGCAGTGACAGGGCCCCCCCCGAGCAGTACTTC
NA | TRBD2 | TRBJ2-7 | TRBV10-3 | CAIREGTSDPLDF | TGTGCCATCAGAGAAGGGACTAGCGACCCTTTGGACTTC
NA | TRBD1 | TRBJ1-2 | TRBV15 | CATSRERGGTGGAYGYTF | TGTGCCACCAGCAGAGAACGAGGAGGGACAGGGGGCGCCTATGGCTACACCTTC
NA | NA | TRBJ1-2 | TRBV4-1 | CASSQAQEVVSVYGYTF | TGCGCCAGCAGCCAAGCTCAGGAAGTGGTATCAGTGTATGGCTACACCTTC
NA | NA | TRBJ1-6 | TRBV27 | CASAGARGSPLHF | TGTGCCAGCGCGGGGGCCCGGGGATCACCCCTCCACTTT
NA | NA | TRBJ2-3 | TRBV7-2 | CASRLGLSTDTQYF | TGTGCCAGCAGACTCGGACTATCCACAGATACGCAGTATTTT
NA | TRBD1 | TRBJ2-3 | TRBV25-1 | CASNPGQGIDTQYF | TGTGCCAGCAACCCGGGACAGGGAATAGATACGCAGTATTTT
NA | TRBD1 | TRBJ2-1 | TRBV6-2/TRBV6-3 | CASSYWQGDNEQFF | TGTGCCAGCAGTTACTGGCAGGGGGACAATGAGCAGTTCTTC
once | NA | TRBJ1-2 | TRBV28 | CASSLTPGYENIGYPNYGYTF | TGTGCCAGCAGTCTAACTCCGGGATATGAGAACATTGGTTATCCTAACTATGGCTACACCTTC
NA | TRBD1 | TRBJ2-5 | TRBV18 | CASSLIPQQGVKETQYF | TGTGCCAGCTCACTAATCCCGCAACAGGGGGTGAAGGAGACCCAGTACTTC
NA | NA | TRBJ1-2 | TRBV5-1 | CASSQEGLTSSMGYTF | TGCGCCAGCAGTCAAGAGGGACTTACTTCCTCGATGGGCTACACCTTC
medium-sized | NA | TRBJ1-2 | TRBV7-8 | CASSKRDIINYGYTF | TGTGCCAGCAGCAAAAGGGACATCATTAACTATGGCTACACCTTC
NA | NA | TRBJ2-1 | TRBV27 | CASRGIGQHSYNEQFF | TGTGCCAGCAGGGGTATAGGACAACACTCCTACAATGAGCAGTTCTTC
NA | TRBD1 | TRBJ2-2 | TRBV3-1/TRBV3-2 | CASSHRTGADTGELFF | TGTGCCAGCAGCCATCGGACAGGGGCGGACACCGGGGAGCTGTTTTTT
NA | TRBD1 | TRBJ1-2 | TRBV6-2/TRBV6-3 | CASSYRDRAYGYTF | TGTGCCAGCAGTTACAGGGACAGGGCCTATGGCTACACCTTC
NA | NA | TRBJ2-1 | TRBV6-5 | CASSYLAGPYNEQFF | TGTGCCAGCAGTTACTTGGCGGGACCCTACAATGAGCAGTTCTTC
NA | NA | TRBJ2-1 | TRBV9 | CASSTRRGGDYNEQFF | TGTGCCAGCAGCACCCGGAGGGGAGGTGACTACAATGAGCAGTTCTTC
NA | TRBD1 | TRBJ2-1 | TRBV4-3 | CASSQVGTGAEGGNEQFF | TGCGCCAGCAGCCAAGTGGGGACAGGGGCGGAAGGTGGCAATGAGCAGTTCTTC
NA | NA | TRBJ1-6 | TRBV30 | CAWSETGIRSPLHF | TGTGCCTGGAGTGAAACAGGGATTCGGTCACCCCTCCACTTT
NA | NA | TRBJ1-5 | TRBV27 | CASSLEGRSNQPQHF | TGTGCCAGCAGTTTAGAGGGCAGGAGCAATCAGCCCCAGCATTTT
NA | NA | TRBJ1-5 | TRBV19 | CASSRTGPSNQPQHF | TGTGCCAGTAGTAGAACAGGGCCTAGCAATCAGCCCCAGCATTTT
NA | NA | TRBJ1-1 | TRBV21-1 | CASSKCHLLEAEAFF | TGTGCCAGCAGCAAATGCCACCTGCTCGAGGCTGAAGCTTTCTTT
NA | NA | TRBJ2-1 | TRBV7-3 | CASSLGAVGGNEQFF | TGTGCCAGCAGCTTGGGTGCCGTGGGGGGCAATGAGCAGTTCTTC
once | TRBD1 | TRBJ1-2 | TRBV6-1 | CASSDFAGQGDGYTF | TGTGCCAGCAGTGATTTCGCGGGACAGGGGGATGGCTACACCTTC
few | TRBD1 | TRBJ1-1 | TRBV2 | CASSLTGAKLNTEAFF | TGTGCCAGCAGCCTCACAGGGGCAAAGTTGAACACTGAAGCTTTCTTT
NA | TRBD1 | TRBJ1-4 | TRBV30 | CAWSPSDRVGEKLFF | TGTGCCTGGAGCCCCTCGGACAGGGTGGGCGAAAAACTGTTTTTT
NA | NA | TRBJ1-2 | TRBV18 | CASSPDDRLTNYGYTF | TGTGCCAGCTCACCCGATGACAGATTAACTAACTATGGCTACACCTTC
NA | TRBD2 | TRBJ2-2 | TRBV15 | CATTSGGSNTGELFF | TGTGCCACCACTTCGGGGGGTTCGAACACCGGGGAGCTGTTTTTT
NA | TRBD1 | TRBJ1-5 | TRBV7-2 | CASSLDRGNQPQHF | TGTGCCAGCAGCTTGGACAGGGGCAATCAGCCCCAGCATTTT
NA | TRBD1 | TRBJ1-2 | TRBV10-3 | CAISGDRGKGYTF | TGTGCCATCAGCGGAGACAGGGGAAAGGGCTACACCTTC
NA | TRBD1 | TRBJ2-5 | TRBV12-3/TRBV12-4 | CASSLGQYETQYF | TGTGCCAGCAGTTTGGGACAGTACGAGACCCAGTACTTC
NA | TRBD1 | TRBJ1-2 | TRBV5-1 | CASGQGAGYYGYTF | TGCGCCAGCGGACAGGGGGCCGGGTATTATGGCTACACCTTC
once | TRBD1 | TRBJ1-2 | TRBV15 | CATSRDPGGGYGYTF | TGTGCCACCAGCAGAGACCCAGGGGGCGGATATGGCTACACCTTC
NA | NA | TRBJ2-4 | TRBV19 | CASSGGRADLLGIQYF | TGTGCCAGTAGTGGGGGCCGGGCGGATTTGTTGGGCATTCAGTACTTC
once | TRBD1 | TRBJ1-1 | TRBV4-2 | CASSRTPGQEAFF | TGTGCCAGCAGCCGAACACCGGGACAGGAAGCTTTCTTT
few | NA | TRBJ1-2 | TRBV27 | CASSHRVGEANYGYTF | TGTGCCAGCAGTCACCGTGTGGGAGAGGCTAACTATGGCTACACCTTC
NA | TRBD2 | TRBJ2-1 | TRBV6-5 | CATGTSGYNEQFF | TGTGCTACCGGGACTAGCGGATACAATGAGCAGTTCTTC
NA | NA | TRBJ2-7 | TRBV30 | CAWKGQPYEQYF | TGTGCCTGGAAGGGGCAGCCCTACGAGCAGTACTTC
NA | NA | TRBJ1-5 | TRBV19 | CASSIESQPQHF | TGTGCCAGTAGTATAGAGAGTCAGCCCCAGCATTTT
NA | NA | TRBJ2-1 | TRBV3-1/TRBV3-2 | CASSHPDRYNEQFF | TGTGCCAGCAGCCACCCCGACAGGTACAATGAGCAGTTCTTC
few | TRBD1 | TRBJ1-6 | TRBV27 | CASSPDRGNNSPLHF | TGTGCCAGCAGTCCGGACAGGGGAAATAATTCACCCCTCCACTTT
NA | NA | TRBJ1-3 | TRBV4-3 | CASSQGFGGNTIYF | TGCGCCAGCAGCCAAGGATTCGGTGGAAACACCATATATTTT
NA | NA | TRBJ1-4 | TRBV9 | CASSVGTLENEKLFF | TGTGCCAGCAGCGTAGGAACCCTGGAGAATGAAAAACTGTTTTTT
NA | TRBD2 | TRBJ2-1 | TRBV5-1 | CASSLTSGRGFNEQFF | TGCGCCAGCAGCCTGACTAGCGGGAGAGGTTTCAATGAGCAGTTCTTC
NA | NA | TRBJ1-3 | TRBV9 | CASSVDGGGSGNTIYF | TGTGCCAGCAGCGTAGATGGGGGGGGCTCTGGAAACACCATATATTTT
NA | NA | TRBJ1-5 | TRBV28 | CASSRNGRNQPQHF | TGTGCCAGCAGTCGGAATGGGCGCAATCAGCCCCAGCATTTT
NA | NA | TRBJ1-6 | TRBV6-2/TRBV6-3 | CASSYSSPGYYSPLHF | TGTGCCAGCAGTTACTCGAGTCCCGGTTATTATTCACCCCTCCACTTT
NA | TRBD1 | TRBJ1-6 | TRBV28 | CATQGQGIMYNSPLHF | TGTGCCACCCAGGGACAGGGAATAATGTATAATTCACCCCTCCACTTT
NA | TRBD2 | TRBJ2-1 | TRBV6-5 | CASTLGSSGDHEQFF | TGTGCCAGCACCCTCGGGTCTAGCGGGGACCATGAGCAGTTCTTC
NA | NA | TRBJ1-4 | TRBV7-9 | CASSLDRERNEKLFF | TGTGCCAGCAGCTTAGACAGGGAAAGGAATGAAAAACTGTTTTTT
NA | NA | TRBJ2-2 | TRBV4-3 | CASSQELLAGRTGELFF | TGCGCCAGCAGCCAAGAATTGTTGGCGGGGAGGACCGGGGAGCTGTTTTTT
NA | NA | TRBJ2-7 | TRBV29-1 | CSVDPTSYYEQYF | TGCAGCGTTGATCCCACCTCCTACTACGAGCAGTACTTC
NA | TRBD2 | TRBJ2-7 | TRBV5-6 | CASSPRARLAGRNYEQYF | TGTGCCAGCAGCCCACGGGCGCGTCTAGCGGGGAGAAACTACGAGCAGTACTTC
NA | NA | TRBJ1-4 | TRBV5-1 | CASSWEGDEKLFF | TGCGCCAGCAGCTGGGAGGGTGATGAAAAACTGTTTTTT
NA | NA | TRBJ1-3 | TRBV9 | CASSVAREGNTIYF | TGTGCCAGCAGCGTAGCCAGGGAGGGGAACACCATATATTTT
NA | NA | TRBJ1-4 | TRBV5-3 | CARSSATNEKLFF | TGTGCCAGAAGCTCGGCAACTAATGAAAAACTGTTTTTT